This T cell receptor (beta chain) was profiled in a study of type 1 and type 2 diabetes patients. About the research overall: The cohort mixed type 1 diabetes, type 2 diabetes and nondiabetic donors.

Genomic DNA was the PCR template. A primer set of 30 forward and 13 reverse primers amplified the CDR3. Via MiXCR, TCRdb re-called the multiplex PCR reads, giving one row per CDR3 protein. This sample has more than 250,000 distinct CDR3 sequences, with around 47% found just once. V lost 6 bases and J 0 bases, leaving 8 bases between the germline ends. This CDR3 has 13 amino acids. The chain employs TRBV12-3 or TRBV12-4 and TRBJ1-2; D gene unclear. The sequenced sample consisted of peripheral blood mononuclear cells (PBMCs). This clonotype was sampled from a man between 18 and 35 years old with type 2 diabetes. In nucleotides, the CDR3 is TGTGCCAGCAGCCCGCAGTCTAACTATGGCTACACCTTC. Its protein is CASSPQSNYGYTF.